Shown below are 25 T cell receptor beta chains from a single sample sequenced in a study of sequential checkpoint blockade in melanoma. The treatment is: randomized to nivolumab then ipilimumab (arm A) or the reverse (arm B). Some clones are missing from TCRdb's copy, which holds only in-frame ones; the method was immunoSEQ multiplex PCR. This table has about 18,000 clones, less than 30% appearing once. The sequencing used tumor tissue (inferred from file names), collected from a patient given nivolumab and ipilimumab in sequence. These receptors originate from a human donor with melanoma.

This clone was found many times. The chain has TRBV11-3 and TRBJ1-2; 7 bases match TRBD1. Germline V gives CDR1 SGHNT, CDR2 YENEEA. Trimming removed 3 bases from V and 0 bases from J; junction bases left unmatched: 4. This CDR3 contains 15 residues. CDR3 DNA: TGTGCCAGCAGCTTTACAGGGGACCCTAACTATGGCTACACCTTC. Protein sequence: CASSFTGDPNYGYTF.

V gene TRBV19 combines with J gene TRBJ2-7; 9 nucleotides match TRBD1. Germline V gene data show CDR1 as LNHDA and CDR2 as SQIVND (reference sequence). Trimming removed 3 bases from V and 3 bases from J; junction bases left unmatched: 9. The CDR3 loop spans 16 amino acids. In nucleotides, the CDR3 is TGTGCCAGTAGTATTGACGTTAACAGGGGGCTCTACGAGCAGTACTTC. Its protein product is CASSIDVNRGLYEQYF.

The chain recombines TRBV30 with TRBJ2-3; TRBD1 aligns across 10 bases. CDR1 GTSNPN and CDR2 SVGIG come from the germline V gene (reference sequence). With V trimmed by 4 bases and J by 5 bases, 3 bases remained unmatched. The CDR3 contains 13 residues. DNA of the CDR3: TGTGCCTGGATGGGACAGGGGATAGATACGCAGTATTTT. It translates to CAWMGQGIDTQYF.

J is TRBJ2-5 and V is TRBV10-2; D call uncertain. With 0 bases removed from V and 6 bases from J, the gap between germline ends came to 5 bases. Germline CDR1 is WSHSY and CDR2 is SAAADI. The CDR3 spans 12 residues. The CDR3 loop reads CASSESLKTQYF. The CDR3 nucleotides are TGCGCCAGCAGTGAGTCGCTCAAGACCCAGTACTTC.

This clone was seen ten or more times. The rearrangement links TRBV7-7 to TRBJ1-1; 7 bases are shared with TRBD1. The junction had 4 bases not matched to a gene; V was cut back by 5 bases and J by 1 base. Germline lookup yields CDR1 SSHAT and CDR2 FNYEAQ (reference sequence). CDR3 size: 14 residues. This CDR3 reads CASSQGVGNTEAFF. In DNA form, the CDR3 reads TGTGCCAGCAGCCAGGGGGTGGGGAACACTGAAGCTTTCTTT.

This clone has just a few counts. The chain is built from TRBV28 and TRBJ2-1, with TRBD2 identical over 10 bases. J lost 3 bases, V lost 1 base, and 9 bases had no gene match. The CDR3 is made up of 18 amino acids. CDR1 and CDR2 (germline): MDHEN, SYDVKM. CDR3 nucleotides: TGTGCCAGCAGTTTATCGTCCCTACTAGCGGGGTACTACAATGAGCAGTTCTTC. Its translation: CASSLSSLLAGYYNEQFF.

The chain carries TRBV5-1 and TRBJ2-5, with 8 bases that match TRBD2. The CDR3 covers 16 residues. The trim removed 4 bases at V and 2 bases at J, leaving 10 bases unmatched. Germline V gene sequence: CDR1 SGHRS, CDR2 YFSETQ. The CDR3 bases are TGCGCCAGCAGCATCTCTGGGGCGGGGGGACAAGAGACCCAGTACTTC. It encodes CASSISGAGGQETQYF.

This clone has more than one count but fewer than ten. The chain has TRBV30 and TRBJ2-4; the D gene is possibly TRBD2 (6 bases). The V end was cut by 0 bases, the J end by 1 base, with 7 bases between. The CDR3 length is 14 residues. Looked up from germline, CDR1 is GTSNPN and CDR2 is SVGIG (reference sequence). In nucleotides, the CDR3 is TGTGCCTGGAGTGTACGGGGGGCCAAAAACATTCAGTACTTC. This codes for CAWSVRGAKNIQYF.

This clone was counted a few times. The CDR3 spells CASSVDEAGVFTGELFF. CDR3 nucleotides: TGTGCCAGCAGCGTAGACGAGGCGGGAGTGTTCACCGGGGAGCTGTTTTTT. This sequence joins TRBV9 and TRBJ2-2; TRBD2 agrees at 7 bases. In germline, CDR1 is SGDLS, CDR2 YYNGEE. CDR3 length: 17 residues. V gave up 0 bases and J gave up 4 bases; unmatched junction bases: 9.

This clone was seen ten or more times. The rearrangement uses TRBV11-3 and TRBJ2-1; 13 positions match TRBD2. The V segment lost 3 bases and the J segment 6 bases; nucleotides outside the gene matches: 5. CDR3 length: 16 residues. Per germline, CDR1 SGHNT and CDR2 YENEEA. CDR3 protein: CASSLMTSGGFNEQFF. DNA for the CDR3: TGTGCCAGCAGCTTGATGACTAGCGGGGGGTTCAATGAGCAGTTCTTC.

CDR3 DNA: TGTGCCAGCAGCCAGTCGGTAGTTGATCAGCCCCAGCATTTT. It encodes CASSQSVVDQPQHF. The J gene is TRBJ1-5, the V gene TRBV28; D is ambiguous. CDR1 MDHEN and CDR2 SYDVKM come from the germline V gene. With 6 bases removed from V and 5 bases from J, the gap between germline ends came to 14 bases. The length of the CDR3 is 14 residues. The full variable domain, its missing parts supplied by reference TRBV28 and TRBJ1-5, is DVKVTQSSRYLVKRTGEKVFLECVQDMDHENMFWYRQDPGLGLRLIYFSYDVKMKEKGDIPEGYSVSREKKERFSLILESASTNQTSMYLCASSQSVVDQPQHFGDGTRLSIL.

This clone has just a few counts. This rearrangement joins TRBV6-8 to TRBJ2-2; 7 bases align to TRBD1. Germline V gene lookup returns CDR1 MNHGY and CDR2 SAAAGT. This CDR3 is 15 amino acids long. The junction had 10 bases not matched to a gene; V was cut back by 6 bases and J by 6 bases. CDR3 sequence: CASRRTGELAGELFF. CDR3 DNA: TGTGCCAGCAGGCGAACAGGGGAGTTGGCCGGGGAGCTGTTTTTT.

The rearrangement links TRBV29-1 to TRBJ1-1; D not resolved. The V gene's germline CDR1 is SQVTM and CDR2 ANQGSEA. The germline V and J ends were trimmed by 3 bases and 7 bases, with 12 bases remaining between them. The CDR3 covers 12 residues. CDR3 protein: CSVDVPGNEAFF. The CDR3 DNA sequence: TGCAGCGTTGATGTTCCCGGGAATGAAGCTTTCTTT.

This clone was seen ten or more times. The rearrangement links TRBV11-3 to TRBJ2-5; weak D call: TRBD2 (7 bases). From germline, CDR1 is SGHNT and CDR2 YENEEA. V was cut by 2 bases and J by 4 bases, with 11 bases left in between. There are 14 residues in the CDR3. The CDR3, as DNA: TGTGCCAGCAGCTTATTCGGGGGGCCAGAGACCCAGTACTTC. Its translation is CASSLFGGPETQYF.

This clone was found a few times. The chain couples TRBV11-3 to TRBJ1-2; D not certain. Per germline, CDR1 SGHNT and CDR2 YENEEA. The length of the CDR3 is 14 residues. Deletions cut 4 bases from V and 2 bases from J, with 11 bases between. As DNA, the CDR3 is TGTGCCAGCAGCTCCCACGGCAGAAACTATGGCTACACCTTC. Translation gives CASSSHGRNYGYTF.

The chain has TRBV6-8 and TRBJ1-3; 10 positions agree with TRBD1. The CDR3 consists of 15 residues. Per the germline V gene, CDR1 is MNHGY and CDR2 is SAAAGT. V dropped 1 base and J dropped 7; count of bases not matched to a gene: 4. The DNA of the CDR3 is TGTGCCAGCAGTTACTTGGGGACAGGGGAGAACACCATATATTTT. It translates to CASSYLGTGENTIYF.

The chain is built from TRBV6-8 and TRBJ2-1, with D tentatively TRBD1 (5 bases). The CDR3 loop spans 14 amino acids. CDR1 and CDR2 from the germline V gene are MNHGY and SAAAGT. V shed 6 bases and J shed 3 bases, with 12 bases lying between them. CDR3 sequence reads: CASSSSQGYNEQFF. The DNA for the CDR3 is TGTGCCAGCAGCTCCTCTCAGGGCTACAATGAGCAGTTCTTC.

The genes are TRBV19 and TRBJ1-5, with 11 bases identical to TRBD1. CDR3 size: 16 residues. Trimming cost V 3 bases and J 7 bases; bases outside gene matches: 8. The germline gives CDR1 LNHDA, CDR2 SQIVND (reference sequence). This chain's CDR3 is CASSILGQGAGQPQHF. CDR3 sequence (DNA): TGTGCCAGTAGTATCCTAGGACAGGGGGCTGGGCAGCCCCAGCATTTT.

The V and J genes are TRBV23-1 and TRBJ2-1, with D hard to call. TRBV23-1 is an ORF, with its function uncertain. This CDR3 contains 14 residues. Trimming shortened V by 3 bases and J by 5 bases, and 11 bases separated the two germline ends. The CDR3 region is CASSQGWQNNEQFF. CDR3 DNA sequence: TGCGCCAGCAGTCAGGGTTGGCAGAACAATGAGCAGTTCTTC.

The CDR3 nucleotides read TGTGCCAGCAGCTTTCGGGGATTCCAAGAGACCCAGTACTTC. Translation gives CASSFRGFQETQYF. The chain carries TRBV11-3 and TRBJ2-5, with a possible D match to TRBD2 (5 bases). The length of the CDR3 is 14 residues. Between the trimmed V and J ends, which lost 3 bases and 1 base, there was a span of 9 bases. Germline V CDR1 and CDR2: SGHNT, YENEEA.

Only one count was recorded for this clone. V usage is TRBV5-1 and J usage is TRBJ1-2, with 7 nucleotides matching TRBD1. Germline V gene data show CDR1 as SGHRS and CDR2 as YFSETQ. The CDR3 loop spans 19 amino acids. Losses at the gene ends were 0 bases for V and 0 bases for J; bases not matched to a gene: 14. CDR3 bases: TGCGCCAGCAGCTTGGCCTTAAGGACAGGAGCCAACTCTAACTATGGCTACACCTTC. Amino acids: CASSLALRTGANSNYGYTF.

The CDR3 is CASSYMQGGSYEQYF. The CDR3 coding sequence is TGTGCCAGCAGTTACATGCAGGGCGGTTCCTACGAGCAGTACTTC. The chain uses TRBV6-8 and TRBJ2-7, with D maybe TRBD1 (5 bases). The germline V gene has CDR1 MNHGY and CDR2 SAAAGT. The CDR3 extends over 15 amino acids. Between the trimmed V and J ends, which lost 2 bases and 1 base, there was a span of 12 bases.

This clone turned up a few times. This chain uses TRBV11-3 with TRBJ1-6; maybe TRBD1 (5 bases). Trimming pared 5 bases from V and 0 bases from J, leaving 17 bases between. Germline V lookup: CDR1 SGHNT, CDR2 YENEEA. The CDR3 has 18 residues. The CDR3 here is CASSQEHRSASYNSPLHF. The CDR3 DNA reads as TGTGCCAGCAGCCAGGAACACAGGTCCGCCTCCTATAATTCACCCCTCCACTTT.

The chain uses TRBV19 and TRBJ2-7, with TRBD2 matching over 12 bases. This CDR3 region has 15 residues. V dropped 11 bases and J dropped 7; count of bases not matched to a gene: 15. Germline V gives CDR1 LNHDA, CDR2 SQIVND (reference sequence). CDR3 in DNA: TGTGCCTCATCCCGGCTAGCGGGAGGGCCAGGTGAGCAGTACTTC. Protein: CASSRLAGGPGEQYF.

The chain couples TRBV7-1 to TRBJ2-7; 9 positions agree with TRBD2. TRBV7-1 is an open reading frame, and its role is uncertain. Losses at the gene ends were 5 bases for V and 0 bases for J; bases not matched to a gene: 8. There are 16 residues in the CDR3. The DNA of the CDR3 is TGTGCCAGCAGCGCTAGACTAGCGGTGAGCTCCTACGAGCAGTACTTC. It encodes CASSARLAVSSYEQYF.